Listed here is a single T cell receptor beta chain. This record comes from a study of T cell changes during pregnancy in multiple sclerosis. CDR1 and CDR2 from the germline V gene are SGHVS and FNYEAQ. The CDR3 length is 16 residues. J gave up 12 bases and V 5 bases, and 16 bases lay outside the gene matches. Measured with immunoSEQ multiplex PCR; TCRdb has only the in-frame clones, and not every one. Here the sample spans approximately 61,000 clones, around 90% being singletons. J is TRBJ2-1 and V is TRBV7-6; 10 bases are shared with TRBD1. The sequence was collected from a female donor with multiple sclerosis, enrolled in a pregnancy study. Here the sequenced sample was peripheral blood, taken in the first trimester of pregnancy. The CDR3 DNA is TGTGCCAGCAGCCAACCCCCGGGACAGGGGTCCCGAGGGCAGTTCTTC. Translated: CASSQPPGQGSRGQFF.